What follows are 16 T cell receptor beta chains derived from one specimen sequenced in a study of blood T cell repertoires in COVID-19. Assay used: immunoSEQ multiplex PCR; TCRdb lists only in-frame clones, some missing. Found here are 200,000 to 250,000 clones, around 84% of them singletons; the top ten hold 4% to 6%. The sample was peripheral blood. These receptors all stem from a woman aged 55-70 years who had recovered from COVID-19.

The chain couples TRBV11-2 to TRBJ2-3, with TRBD2 identical over 7 bases. Germline V gene lookup returns CDR1 SGHAT and CDR2 FQNNGV. The CDR3 consists of 19 residues. After removal of 0 bases from V and 5 bases from J, the junction contained 17 bases not matched to a gene. DNA for the CDR3: TGTGCCAGCAGCTTAGATCTTGTCGGCCTGGCGGGGGTGGGAGATACGCAGTATTTT. It yields the protein CASSLDLVGLAGVGDTQYF.

The chain has TRBV3-1 (or the pseudogene TRBV3-2) and TRBJ1-1, with D perhaps TRBD1 (6 bases). CDR3 length: 13 amino acids. Trimming cost V 8 bases and J 4 bases, with 14 bases left between them. Germline CDR1 is LGHDT and CDR2 is YNNKEL (reference sequence). CDR3 coding DNA: TGTGCCAGCGGAACAGGGTGGGGCACTGAAGCTTTCTTT. It translates to CASGTGWGTEAFF.

CDR3 nucleotides: TGTGCCAGCGTCCCGGGACTAGCGGGGGGCAGGGAGACCCAGTACTTC. Translating gives CASVPGLAGGRETQYF. The V gene is TRBV2, the J gene TRBJ2-5; 15 bases map to TRBD2. Germline values: CDR1 SNHLY, CDR2 FYNNEI. The junction had 9 bases not matched to a gene; V was cut back by 8 bases and J by 5 bases. The CDR3 is 16 amino acids.

This chain joins TRBV29-1 and TRBJ1-4; D is uncertain. Trimming shortened V by 1 base and J by 4 bases, and 7 bases separated the two germline ends. Germline loops: CDR1 SQVTM, CDR2 ANQGSEA. This CDR3 contains 13 residues. CDR3 nucleotides: TGCAGCGTTGAAGTGTCCAGTAATGAAAAACTGTTTTTT. Translation: CSVEVSSNEKLFF.

The rearrangement uses TRBV5-1 and TRBJ1-4; TRBD1 is a possible D gene (6 bases). The CDR3 runs to 15 residues. Trimming took off 4 bases at V and 1 base at J, with 11 bases between the two ends. The germline gives CDR1 SGHRS, CDR2 YFSETQ. The CDR3 nucleotides are TGCGCCAGCAGCATAGGACAGATAACTAATGAAAAACTGTTTTTT. Protein sequence: CASSIGQITNEKLFF.

The chain recombines TRBV7-3 with TRBJ2-1; D not certain. This CDR3 has 13 residues. Germline CDR1 and CDR2: SGHTA and FQGTGA. The ends were cut back, 5 bases at V and 6 bases at J, with 11 bases in the middle. The CDR3 nucleotides read TGTGCCAGCAGCGACATGGTTTTCAATGAGCAGTTCTTC. It is translated as CASSDMVFNEQFF.

The gene calls are TRBV2 and TRBJ2-5; 7 positions agree with TRBD2. Losses at the gene ends were 4 bases for V and 2 bases for J; bases not matched to a gene: 1. This CDR3 region has 13 residues. Germline V gene sequence: CDR1 SNHLY, CDR2 FYNNEI. The CDR3 DNA is TGTGCCAGCAGTGCGGGACTACAAGAGACCCAGTACTTC. It is translated as CASSAGLQETQYF.

The gene calls are TRBV12-5 and TRBJ1-1, with a tentative D call TRBD1 (6 bases). Trimming took off 6 bases at V and 0 bases at J, with 26 bases between the two ends. The CDR3 has 19 amino acids. From germline, CDR1 is LGHNT and CDR2 FRNRAP. The CDR3 spells CASGPYSQGYLGVNTEAFF. CDR3 DNA sequence: TGTGCTAGTGGCCCATACTCCCAGGGGTATCTTGGGGTGAACACTGAAGCTTTCTTT.

This clone was seen just once. The V and J genes are TRBV27 and TRBJ2-5; 7 bases match TRBD1. Germline loops: CDR1 MNHEY, CDR2 SMNVEV (reference sequence). The CDR3 runs 14 residues. The V gene end was trimmed by 2 bases and the J gene end by 5 bases; junction bases not matched to a gene: 5. CDR3 amino acids: CASSLRGPGETQYF. CDR3 DNA sequence: TGTGCCAGCAGTTTAAGGGGGCCGGGGGAGACCCAGTACTTC.

V gene TRBV20-1 combines with J gene TRBJ1-4; D remains ambiguous. CDR3 length: 11 amino acids. Trimming pared 4 bases from V and 8 bases from J, leaving 8 bases between. Germline loops: CDR1 DFQATT, CDR2 SNEGSKA (reference sequence). In DNA, the CDR3 is TGCAGTGCTAACCATCGGGAAAAACTGTTTTTT. It codes for CSANHREKLFF.

This clone has only one observation. The chain joins TRBV19 to TRBJ2-3; 9 positions match TRBD2. Looked up from germline, CDR1 is LNHDA and CDR2 is SQIVND (reference sequence). V dropped 5 bases and J dropped 5; count of bases not matched to a gene: 8. The CDR3 is 15 amino acids. The CDR3 nucleotides are TGTGCCAGTAGTTCGCGGGGGGGCGACGAAGATACGCAGTATTTT. Protein: CASSSRGGDEDTQYF.

This clone came up once. V and J are TRBV21-1 and TRBJ1-4; TRBD1, the D gene given by the table, was not confirmed from the DNA. TRBV21-1 constitutes a pseudogene. The CDR3 contains 16 residues. The CDR3 DNA reads as TGTGCCAGCAGCAAAGTAAGGGACACGGCTAATGAAAAACTGTTTTTT. It is translated as CASSKVRDTANEKLFF.

This clone has only one observation. The V and J genes are TRBV6-5 and TRBJ1-5, with TRBD1 as a possible D gene (6 bases). Germline-derived CDR1 and CDR2 are MNHEY and SVGAGI. Trimming stripped 8 bases from V and 6 bases from J, with 11 bases between. CDR3 length: 12 amino acids. The CDR3 protein is CASDRYGQPQHF. The CDR3 region has the DNA TGTGCCAGCGACAGGTATGGTCAGCCCCAGCATTTT.

The chain recombines TRBV12-5 with TRBJ2-5; 8 bases align to TRBD2. Germline values: CDR1 LGHNT, CDR2 FRNRAP. With 3 bases clipped from V and 5 bases from J, the junction kept 11 bases outside the gene matches. The CDR3 has 16 residues. CDR3 sequence reads: CASGFGGGNPRETQYF. The CDR3 DNA sequence: TGTGCTAGTGGTTTTGGCGGGGGGAACCCGCGGGAGACCCAGTACTTC. Full variable domain (remainder filled in from reference TRBV12-5 and TRBJ2-5): DARVTQTPRHKVTEMGQEVTMRCQPILGHNTVFWYRQTMMQGLELLAYFRNRAPLDDSGMPKDRFSAEMPDATLATLKIQPSEPRDSAVYFCASGFGGGNPRETQYFGPGTRLLVL.

The rearrangement uses TRBV7-9 and TRBJ2-7; 7 nucleotides agree with TRBD1. Trimming cost V 4 bases and J 6 bases; bases outside gene matches: 3. This CDR3 has 12 residues. Per the germline V gene, CDR1 is SEHNR and CDR2 is FQNEAQ (reference sequence). This CDR3 is CASSYEGAEQYF. For the CDR3, the DNA is TGTGCCAGCAGCTACGAGGGGGCCGAGCAGTACTTC. The full variable domain, completed using reference TRBV7-9 and TRBJ2-7, is DTGVSQNPRHKITKRGQNVTFRCDPISEHNRLYWYRQTLGQGPEFLTYFQNEAQLEKSRLLSDRFSAERPKGSFSTLEIQRTEQGDSAMYLCASSYEGAEQYFGPGTRLTVT.

The chain links TRBV11-2 to TRBJ2-2; the D gene is possibly TRBD2 (5 bases). This CDR3 has 16 amino acids. Germline CDR1 and CDR2: SGHAT and FQNNGV. V lost 0 bases and J lost 4, with 12 bases in between. This CDR3 is CASSLDLAVITGELFF. The CDR3 DNA sequence: TGTGCCAGCAGCTTAGACCTAGCCGTCATCACCGGGGAGCTGTTTTTT.